This T cell receptor beta chain appears in the sequencing data of a study of HIV-infected children after antiretroviral therapy interruption. Study in general: Interruption-arm samples span weeks 0, 12, interruption end (24 or 48), and about 3 years post-study. Continuous-treatment samples came from weeks 0, 48 and 150.

This clonotype was observed many times. This sample's treatment: PENTA 11 planned treatment interruption arm or continuous ART arm. At least 5 million viable PBMCs were required per cryopreserved sample. A 3' RACE protocol on RNA, with unique molecular identifiers, produced the TCR library. TCRdb redid the calling of the 3' RACE reads with MiXCR, one entry per CDR3 protein. The profile shows 14,000 to 15,000 distinct CDR3 sequences, around 3.3% of them singletons. With 5 bases removed from V and 1 base from J, the gap between germline ends came to 12 bases. Per the germline V gene, CDR1 is SQVTM and CDR2 is ANQGSEA. This CDR3 contains 13 residues.

The chain carries TRBV29-1 and TRBJ2-7; D perhaps matches TRBD1 (6 bases). The starting material was CD45RO+ CD8+ T cells from PBMCs, pooled from several time points, obtained from a donor given antiretroviral therapy, either interrupted or continuous. Subset in this sample: memory CD8+ CD45RO+ CD45RA- T cells. The clonotype originates from a pool of human donors with HIV. The CDR3 loop is CSVPGENSYEQYF. The CDR3 DNA is TGCAGCGTTCCAGGGGAGAATTCCTACGAGCAGTACTTC.